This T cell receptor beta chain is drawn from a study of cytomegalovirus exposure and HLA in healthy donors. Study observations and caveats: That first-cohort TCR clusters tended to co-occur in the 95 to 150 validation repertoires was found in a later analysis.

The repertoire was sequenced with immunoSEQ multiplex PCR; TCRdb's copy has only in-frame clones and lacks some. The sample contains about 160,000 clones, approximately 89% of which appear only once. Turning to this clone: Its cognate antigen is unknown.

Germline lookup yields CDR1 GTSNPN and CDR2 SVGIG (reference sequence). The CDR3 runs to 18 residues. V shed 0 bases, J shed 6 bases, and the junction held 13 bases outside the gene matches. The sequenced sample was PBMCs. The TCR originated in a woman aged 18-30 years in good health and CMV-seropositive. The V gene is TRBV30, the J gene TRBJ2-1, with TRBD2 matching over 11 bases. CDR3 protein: CAWSVLAGGIYRLNEQFF. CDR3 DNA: TGTGCCTGGAGTGTCCTAGCGGGAGGAATATATAGGCTCAATGAGCAGTTCTTC. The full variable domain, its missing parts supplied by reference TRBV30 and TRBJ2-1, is SQTIHQWPATLVQPVGSPLSLECTVEGTSNPNLYWYRQAAGRGLQLLFYSVGIGQISSEVPQNLSASRPQDRQFILSSKKLLLSDSGFYLCAWSVLAGGIYRLNEQFFGPGTRLTVL.